The 10 T cell receptor beta chains in this list originate from one sample, sequenced in a study of blood T cell repertoires in COVID-19. The table came from immunoSEQ multiplex PCR; TCRdb's copy has only in-frame clones and leaves some out. The sample includes 200,000 to 300,000 clones, about 87% of them seen just once. What was sequenced was PBMCs or T cells enriched from blood (not recorded which). The receptors derive from a man aged 50 to 59 who had been exposed to COVID-19.

The chain links TRBV4-1 to TRBJ2-3; TRBD2 matches 10 bases. CDR3 length equals 15 residues. V shed 3 bases and J 7 bases; nucleotides not matched to a gene: 7. Germline-derived CDR1 and CDR2 are MGHRA and YSYEKL. CDR3 bases: TGCGCCAGCAGCCAGAGAGGACTAGCGGCAAATACGCAGTATTTT. Translating gives CASSQRGLAANTQYF.

The CDR3 DNA reads TGTGCCAGCAGCAGTGACAGTACCTCACCCCTCCACTTT. Translating it yields CASSSDSTSPLHF. The V call is TRBV11-3, the J call TRBJ1-6; possible D gene TRBD1, 5 bases. This CDR3 contains 13 residues. The germline CDR1 and CDR2 sequences are SGHNT and YENEEA. V was shortened by 5 bases and J by 10 bases, with 12 bases between the two germline ends.

The chain recombines TRBV28 with TRBJ1-5; no clear D. V was pared by 5 bases and J by 1 base, with 15 bases between. Per the germline V gene, CDR1 is MDHEN and CDR2 is SYDVKM. The CDR3 contains 16 residues. The CDR3 region has the DNA TGTGCCAGCAGTAAAAGAGGGATAGGGAGCAATCAGCCCCAGCATTTT. It codes for CASSKRGIGSNQPQHF.

V gene TRBV9 combines with J gene TRBJ2-2; TRBD1 agrees at 9 bases. Trimming removed 0 bases from V and 5 bases from J; junction bases left unmatched: 2. Germline V gives CDR1 SGDLS, CDR2 YYNGEE. The CDR3 totals 15 residues. The CDR3 sequence is CASSVDRGLTGELFF. CDR3 DNA: TGTGCCAGCAGCGTAGACAGGGGGCTTACCGGGGAGCTGTTTTTT.

The chain joins TRBV28 to TRBJ1-4, with D perhaps matching TRBD1 (5 bases). V was clipped by 6 bases and J by 0 bases, with 11 bases between them. The CDR3 covers 15 residues. Germline V gene lookup returns CDR1 MDHEN and CDR2 SYDVKM. The CDR3 sequence is CASRPIGATNEKLFF. The CDR3 DNA is TGTGCCAGCAGACCTATAGGGGCAACTAATGAAAAACTGTTTTTT. The full variable domain, in which reference TRBV28 and TRBJ1-4 provide the parts outside the CDR3, is DVKVTQSSRYLVKRTGEKVFLECVQDMDHENMFWYRQDPGLGLRLIYFSYDVKMKEKGDIPEGYSVSREKKERFSLILESASTNQTSMYLCASRPIGATNEKLFFGSGTQLSVL.

The chain employs TRBV5-4 and TRBJ2-1, with 10 bases fitting TRBD1. The junction had 11 bases not matched to a gene; V was cut back by 3 bases and J by 8 bases. The CDR3 runs to 16 residues. Germline V CDR1 and CDR2: SGHNT, YYREEE (reference sequence). CDR3 protein: CASSWSRDRGRYEQFF. The DNA for the CDR3 is TGTGCCAGCAGCTGGTCCCGGGACAGGGGTCGATATGAGCAGTTCTTC.

The chain couples TRBV2 to TRBJ1-1, with 7 positions matching TRBD1. Germline CDR1 SNHLY, CDR2 FYNNEI. With 7 bases clipped from V and 1 base from J, the junction kept 3 bases outside the gene matches. The CDR3 is made up of 13 amino acids. The CDR3 is CASTGGQNTEAFF. In DNA form, the CDR3 reads TGTGCCAGCACAGGGGGACAGAACACTGAAGCTTTCTTT.

The chain is built from TRBV7-6 and TRBJ2-2, with 13 bases lining up with TRBD2. With 5 bases clipped from V and 4 bases from J, the junction kept 10 bases outside the gene matches. The germline V gene has CDR1 SGHVS and CDR2 FNYEAQ. This CDR3 spans 18 amino acids. This CDR3 is CASSARTSGSHGTGELFF. Here the CDR3 DNA reads TGTGCCAGCAGCGCCAGGACTAGCGGGAGCCATGGCACCGGGGAGCTGTTTTTT.

This chain uses TRBV28 with TRBJ1-2; maybe TRBD1 (5 bases). There are 12 residues in the CDR3. Trimming left V 8 bases short and J 2 bases short, with 9 bases between. In germline, CDR1 is MDHEN, CDR2 SYDVKM. The CDR3 here is CASGGLNYGYTF. CDR3 DNA sequence: TGTGCCAGCGGGGGACTGAACTATGGCTACACCTTC.

The V gene is TRBV2, the J gene TRBJ2-1, with 10 bases aligning to TRBD1. Per germline, CDR1 SNHLY and CDR2 FYNNEI. The CDR3 runs 14 residues. V trimming: 6 bases; J trimming: 4 bases; junction bases outside the gene matches: 3. The chain's CDR3 is CASRGTGAYNEQFF. The CDR3 DNA reads as TGTGCCAGCAGGGGGACAGGGGCGTACAATGAGCAGTTCTTC.